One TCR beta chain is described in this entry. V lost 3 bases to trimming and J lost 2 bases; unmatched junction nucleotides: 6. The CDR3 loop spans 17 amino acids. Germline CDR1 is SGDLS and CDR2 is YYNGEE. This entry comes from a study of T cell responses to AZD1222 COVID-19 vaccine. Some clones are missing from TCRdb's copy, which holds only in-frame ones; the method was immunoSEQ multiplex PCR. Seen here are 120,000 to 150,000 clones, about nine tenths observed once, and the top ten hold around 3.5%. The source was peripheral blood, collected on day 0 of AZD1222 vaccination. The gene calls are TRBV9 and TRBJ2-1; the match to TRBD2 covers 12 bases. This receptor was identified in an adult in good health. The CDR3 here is CASSDSPSGRAYNEQFF. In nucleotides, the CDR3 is TGTGCCAGCAGCGATTCGCCTAGCGGGAGGGCCTACAATGAGCAGTTCTTC.